This passage covers 5 T cell receptor beta chains from one sample sequenced in a study of cytomegalovirus exposure and HLA in healthy donors. The primer mix had 60 Vbeta and 13 Jbeta primers. Some clones are missing from TCRdb's copy, which holds only in-frame ones; the method was immunoSEQ multiplex PCR. The sample records 100,000 to 150,000 clones, over 75% being singletons. Sequencing was carried out using PBMCs. The origin of the receptors is a man aged 25-40 years in good health and CMV-seronegative.

This CDR3 is CASSRGLNTEAFF. CDR3 in DNA: TGTGCCAGCAGTCGGGGGTTGAACACTGAAGCTTTCTTT. The rearrangement joins TRBV6-5 to TRBJ1-1; D may be TRBD1 (5 bases). The germline V gene has CDR1 MNHEY and CDR2 SVGAGI. This CDR3 has 13 amino acids. Trimming shortened V by 5 bases and J by 0 bases, and 7 bases separated the two germline ends.

This clone showed up just a few times. The chain couples TRBV15 to TRBJ2-1, with TRBD2 matching over 7 bases. The length of the CDR3 is 16 residues. Trimming removed 1 base from V and 2 bases from J; junction bases left unmatched: 5. The germline V gene encodes CDR1 LNHNV and CDR2 YYDKDF (reference sequence). The chain's CDR3 is CATSRVSGGTYNEQFF. The DNA for the CDR3 is TGTGCCACCAGCAGAGTGTCGGGAGGTACCTACAATGAGCAGTTCTTC.

This chain connects TRBV4-3 to TRBJ2-5; 13 bases map to TRBD2. Germline CDR1 and CDR2: LGHNA and YSLEER. This CDR3 has 16 amino acids. Trimming took 6 bases from V and 2 from J; bases not matched to a gene: 6. Here the CDR3 DNA reads TGCGCCAGCAGTCATGGGACTAGCGGGAATCAAGAGACCCAGTACTTC. This gives the protein CASSHGTSGNQETQYF.

The J gene is TRBJ1-3, the V gene TRBV7-8; D not certain. The germline gives CDR1 SGHVS, CDR2 FQNEAQ. This CDR3 is built from 12 residues. V lost 5 bases, J lost 1 base, and 3 bases lay in between. Here the CDR3 reads CASSQSGNTIYF. The CDR3 nucleotides are TGTGCCAGCAGCCAATCTGGAAACACCATATATTTT.

The chain has TRBV27 and TRBJ1-1; 8 bases are a match to TRBD1. J gave up 5 bases and V 10 bases, and 6 bases lay outside the gene matches. The CDR3 runs to 12 residues. Germline lookup yields CDR1 MNHEY and CDR2 SMNVEV (reference sequence). CDR3 loop: CATGGAGTEAFF. The CDR3 bases are TGTGCCACAGGGGGCGCGGGAACTGAAGCTTTCTTT.